Listed below are T cell receptor beta chains from one sample, sequenced in a study of cytomegalovirus exposure and HLA in healthy donors. The assay was immunoSEQ multiplex PCR, and TCRdb's table has in-frame clones only and misses some. The sample has over 150,000 clones; approximately 75% are singletons. Sequences were obtained from PBMCs. The receptors were sampled from a man aged 25 to 40 in good health and CMV-seropositive. Both conserved end residues are part of each CDR3. The order of the fields is CDR3 DNA, CDR3 protein, D gene, V gene, clone size, J gene. The D gene is left open where the match is weak. Size is omitted from some rows. Given values are once, few, many or a class for expanded clones.

TGTGCCAGCAGTCTTAGCGGGAGCTTTTACAATGAGCAGTTCTTC | CASSLSGSFYNEQFF | TRBD2 | TRBV7-9 | NA | TRBJ2-1
TGTGCCAGCACACAGGGGAACACTGAAGCTTTCTTT | CASTQGNTEAFF | NA | TRBV25-1 | NA | TRBJ1-1
TGTGCCAGCAGCGCCCCGCGTGGAGGCACAGATACGCAGTATTTT | CASSAPRGGTDTQYF | NA | TRBV7-3 | NA | TRBJ2-3
TGTGCAAGTCGCTTAGGGTTGGGACAGGGGCCAGAGCAGTTCTTC | CASRLGLGQGPEQFF | NA | TRBV12-2 | NA | TRBJ2-1
TGTGCCAGCAGCCCCTTTCGGGACAAACTCTACGAGCAGTACTTC | CASSPFRDKLYEQYF | NA | TRBV11-1 | NA | TRBJ2-7
TGTGCCAGCAGTGGGAGGAGAGGGGAGACCCAGTACTTC | CASSGRRGETQYF | NA | TRBV2 | NA | TRBJ2-5
TGTGCCAGCAGTTTGTCTACAGGGTACTCTGGAAACACCATATATTTT | CASSLSTGYSGNTIYF | NA | TRBV27 | NA | TRBJ1-3
TGTGCCAGCAGTTTATCAGGAGGTAGCGGGGGACATACGCAGTATTTT | CASSLSGGSGGHTQYF | TRBD2 | TRBV27 | NA | TRBJ2-3
TGTGCCAGCAGCTTTTCAGGGTATGAAGCTTTCTTT | CASSFSGYEAFF | NA | TRBV13 | few | TRBJ1-1
TGTGCCAGTGGACAGGCCGCAACTAATGAAAAACTGTTTTTT | CASGQAATNEKLFF | TRBD1 | TRBV28 | NA | TRBJ1-4
TGTGCCAGCAGTTCTCTAGCGGGGGCTGCTTCAGGGGAGCTGTTTTTT | CASSSLAGAASGELFF | TRBD2 | TRBV2 | NA | TRBJ2-2